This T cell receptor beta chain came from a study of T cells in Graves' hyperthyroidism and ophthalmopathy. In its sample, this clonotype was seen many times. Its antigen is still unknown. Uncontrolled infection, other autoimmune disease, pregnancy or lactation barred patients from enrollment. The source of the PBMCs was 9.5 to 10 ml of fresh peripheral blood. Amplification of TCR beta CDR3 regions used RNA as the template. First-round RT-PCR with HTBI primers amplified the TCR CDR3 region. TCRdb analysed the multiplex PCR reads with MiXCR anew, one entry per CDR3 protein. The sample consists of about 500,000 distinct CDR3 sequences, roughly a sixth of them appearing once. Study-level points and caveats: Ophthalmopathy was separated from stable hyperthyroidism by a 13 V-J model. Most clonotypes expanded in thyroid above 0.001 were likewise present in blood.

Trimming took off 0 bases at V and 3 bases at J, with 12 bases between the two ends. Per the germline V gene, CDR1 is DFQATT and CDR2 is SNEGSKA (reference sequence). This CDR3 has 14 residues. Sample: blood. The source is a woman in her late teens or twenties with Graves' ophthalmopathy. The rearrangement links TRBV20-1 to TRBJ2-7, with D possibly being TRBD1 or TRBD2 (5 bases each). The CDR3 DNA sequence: TGCAGTGCTAGAGAAGAGGGGATTGACTACGAGCAGTACTTC. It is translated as CSAREEGIDYEQYF.